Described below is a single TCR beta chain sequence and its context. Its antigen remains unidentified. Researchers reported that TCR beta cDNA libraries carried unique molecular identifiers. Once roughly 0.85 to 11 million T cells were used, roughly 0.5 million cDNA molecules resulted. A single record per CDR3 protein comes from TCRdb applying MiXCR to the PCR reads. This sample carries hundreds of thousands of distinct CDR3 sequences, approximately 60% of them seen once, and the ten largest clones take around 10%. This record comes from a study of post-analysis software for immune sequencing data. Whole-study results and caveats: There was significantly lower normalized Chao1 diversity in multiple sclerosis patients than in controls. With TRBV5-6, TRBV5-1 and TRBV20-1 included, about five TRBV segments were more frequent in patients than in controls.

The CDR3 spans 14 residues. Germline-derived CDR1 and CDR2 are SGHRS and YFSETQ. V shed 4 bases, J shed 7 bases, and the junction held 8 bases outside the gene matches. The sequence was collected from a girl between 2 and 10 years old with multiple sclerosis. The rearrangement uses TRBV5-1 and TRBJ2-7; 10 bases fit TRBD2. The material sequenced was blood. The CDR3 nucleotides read TGCGCCAGCAGCCGCCTAGCGGGAGAAGATGAGCAGTACTTC. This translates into CASSRLAGEDEQYF.